A selection of T cell receptor beta chains follows, all from one sample in a study of blood T cell repertoires in COVID-19. Clones were sequenced by immunoSEQ multiplex PCR, and TCRdb holds only the in-frame ones, with some missing. The sample lists about 220,000 clones, more than 85% occurring once. Sequencing used peripheral blood. These receptors all come from a man aged 35-49 years with acute or convalescent COVID-19. Each CDR3 is given with its conserved first and last residue. Only part of the rows carry a size: once, few, many, or a class if the clone is expanded.

12	TRBV30	-	TRBJ2-1	CAWGLAGIGQFF
13	TRBV5-1	-	TRBJ1-1	CASSVTGATEAFF
15	TRBV5-4	-	TRBJ2-7	CASRAAGSHSYEQYF
14	TRBV4-1	-	TRBJ2-2	CASSQAEGAGELFF
16	TRBV15	-	TRBJ2-1	CATSLAWSEAHNEQFF
13	TRBV19	-	TRBJ1-1	CATSRPGFAEAFF
16	TRBV14	-	TRBJ2-5	CASSQVRTGQGETQYF
17	TRBV5-4	-	TRBJ1-3	CASSLGGQGAPGNTIYF
15	TRBV9	-	TRBJ2-7	CASSPDGQGVGEQYF
16	TRBV21-1	-	TRBJ2-1	CASSRTSGREDNEQFF
16	TRBV18	-	TRBJ2-5	CASSPSTGWIQETQYF
18	TRBV4-1	-	TRBJ2-7	CASSQDGTGTWTIFEQYF
15	TRBV19	once	TRBJ2-2	CASIPRTSGTGELFF
15	TRBV27	-	TRBJ2-3	CASSLSAGNTDTQYF
11	TRBV12-3/TRBV12-4	-	TRBJ1-2	CASTSGYGYTF
13	TRBV19	-	TRBJ1-2	CASSLQGRYGYTF
17	TRBV14	-	TRBJ2-2	CASSQWRGQINTGELFF
18	TRBV9	once	TRBJ1-3	CASSLTPGVRGSGNTIYF
15	TRBV9	-	TRBJ2-1	CASSERVFAYNEQFF
14	TRBV18	-	TRBJ2-1	CASSSRGLRAEQFF
17	TRBV11-2	-	TRBJ2-7	CASSLSHEGLDSYEQYF
13	TRBV5-1	-	TRBJ1-1	CASSFRHRTEAFF
15	TRBV5-1	-	TRBJ2-5	CASSWGTGREETQYF
15	TRBV14	once	TRBJ1-6	CASSPGTGGNSPLHF
15	TRBV7-2	-	TRBJ2-1	CASSSQSGSYNEQFF
10	TRBV29-1	-	TRBJ1-2	CSVQAYGYTF
11	TRBV20-1	-	TRBJ2-7	CSAPQGYEQYF
15	TRBV18	-	TRBJ1-4	CASSLSRRTDEKLFF
14	TRBV30	-	TRBJ1-5	CAWSSNSNNQPQHF
16	TRBV5-1	-	TRBJ1-6	CASSFGGDSYNSPLHF
11	TRBV6-2/TRBV6-3	-	TRBJ2-2	CASSYMGELFF
14	TRBV5-1	-	TRBJ2-1	CASSLAFRVNEQFF
15	TRBV15	-	TRBJ2-1	CATSREASSYNEQFF
18	TRBV15	once	TRBJ2-1	CATSRDLAGGRSYNEQFF
13	TRBV7-9	-	TRBJ2-7	CASSLGGTYEQYF
14	TRBV19	-	TRBJ2-7	CASRKTLQGSEQYF
13	TRBV24-1	few	TRBJ1-2	CATSDLGQVDYTF
13	TRBV6-2/TRBV6-3	-	TRBJ2-1	CASSYSGPNEQFF
15	TRBV6-5	-	TRBJ2-7	CASSYQAGGSYEQYF
16	TRBV19	-	TRBJ1-2	CASSPQQGASSYGYTF
14	TRBV7-8	-	TRBJ1-5	CASNQVDSNQPQHF
16	TRBV7-2	-	TRBJ2-1	CASSSIGGVPYNEQFF
15	TRBV5-4	once	TRBJ1-6	CASSLIGVGGSPLHF
16	TRBV4-1	-	TRBJ2-7	CASSQGWGGGDHEQYF
14	TRBV7-8	-	TRBJ2-7	CASSFPGQLYEQYF
17	TRBV7-2	-	TRBJ2-3	CASSLDWGGGSSDTQYF
16	TRBV10-3	-	TRBJ2-7	CAISESIAGQTHEQYF
16	TRBV2	-	TRBJ1-4	CASSPFSIGSNEKLFF
17	TRBV6-2/TRBV6-3	-	TRBJ2-3	CASSFLRLAGTGDTQYF
15	TRBV7-9	once	TRBJ1-2	CASSLASGNYYGYTF
15	TRBV7-2	-	TRBJ1-5	CASSVSPGGNQPQHF
14	TRBV7-9	few	TRBJ2-1	CASSPRQGWGEQFF
16	TRBV2	-	TRBJ1-6	CATGGDRGYYNSPLHF
14	TRBV9	-	TRBJ2-7	CASSVVDSTYEQYF
15	TRBV11-2	once	TRBJ2-1	CASSSGLAGGREQFF
12	TRBV6-6	-	TRBJ2-5	CASSRQGETQYF
14	TRBV5-1	-	TRBJ2-7	CASSNPGQGVEQYF